The next 25 T cell receptor beta chains were all read from a single sample in a study of neurological immune-mediated disorders. TCRdb independently ran MiXCR on the 5' RACE reads; one entry per CDR3 protein. In the table there are fewer than 90,000 distinct CDR3 sequences, 5.2% of which are singletons. What was sequenced was PBMCs. These receptors were obtained from a man aged 18 to 35 with multiple sclerosis.

Worth noting for this clonotype: A junction end diverges from the germline sequence, so it may reflect a read error. V and J are TRBV5-1 and TRBJ2-7; no clear D gene. The CDR3 runs 14 residues. Germline V CDR1 and CDR2: SGHRS, YFSETQ. The CDR3 region is CASSWNSATYEKYF. CDR3 sequence (DNA): TGCGCCAGCAGCTGGAACTCAGCAACCTACGAGAAGTACTTC.

This clonotype was detected many times. The chain joins TRBV5-1 to TRBJ1-1; D is perhaps TRBD1 (6 bases). This CDR3 has 15 amino acids. V dropped 0 bases and J dropped 3 bases, with 12 bases sitting between them. Germline CDR1 reads SGHRS; CDR2 reads YFSETQ. CDR3 amino acids: CASSLVIGGDTEAFF. The CDR3 DNA is TGCGCCAGCAGCTTGGTGATAGGGGGGGACACTGAAGCTTTCTTT.

This clonotype was seen ten or more times. The rearrangement links TRBV5-1 to TRBJ2-1; D remains ambiguous. Trimming took 0 bases from V and 8 from J, leaving 6 bases between them. Germline V gene data show CDR1 as SGHRS and CDR2 as YFSETQ. The CDR3 has 12 residues. The CDR3 DNA reads as TGCGCCAGCAGCTTGGGAGTGGATGAGCAGTTCTTC. It encodes CASSLGVDEQFF.

This clonotype was found once. Possible read error: a much larger clone is one base away. This chain joins TRBV20-1 and TRBJ2-1, with 8 bases that match TRBD2. Trimming took 6 bases from V and 8 from J; bases not matched to a gene: 12. The CDR3 sequence is 14 residues long. Germline loops: CDR1 DFQATT, CDR2 SNEGSKA (reference sequence). The CDR3 reads CSASRGTGRDEQFF. In DNA, the CDR3 is TGCAGTGCCTCGCGGGGCACCGGGAGGGATGAGCAGTTCTTC.

This clonotype showed up many times. The chain couples TRBV29-1 to TRBJ2-5; 8 bases align to TRBD2. V trimming: 4 bases; J trimming: 5 bases; junction bases outside the gene matches: 6. This CDR3 has 13 amino acids. Germline lookup yields CDR1 SQVTM and CDR2 ANQGSEA. CDR3 bases: TGCAGCGTTGGCGGGGGGATGAGGGAGACCCAGTACTTC. Amino acids: CSVGGGMRETQYF.

With respect to this clonotype: At one boundary the junction diverges from the germline segment, which might be a read error. The gene calls are TRBV6-2 or TRBV6-3 and TRBJ1-5; D is perhaps TRBD1 (6 bases). Germline lookup yields CDR1 MNHEY and CDR2 SVGEGT. This CDR3 has 15 residues. CDR3 nucleotides: TGTGCCAGCAGTGCCTTTACGGACAGCAATCAGCCCCAGAATTTT. This codes for CASSAFTDSNQPQNF.

Many counts were recorded for this clonotype. The chain carries TRBV10-3 and TRBJ1-2; perhaps TRBD1 as D (5 bases). The CDR3 totals 14 residues. Germline V gene sequence: CDR1 ENHRY, CDR2 SYGVKD. Trimming left V 3 bases short and J 10 bases short, with 18 bases between. CDR3 in DNA: TGTGCCATCAGTGAACAGCTCGGCCAGGGCGACTACACCTTC. It yields the protein CAISEQLGQGDYTF.

The chain uses TRBV7-8 and TRBJ2-1; the D is unclear. Trimming took off 6 bases at V and 9 bases at J, with 12 bases between the two ends. This CDR3 has 12 amino acids. Germline CDR1 SGHVS, CDR2 FQNEAQ. CDR3 DNA sequence: TGTGCCAGCAGTCCCCGCGGAGCTGAGCAGTTCTTC. Protein sequence: CASSPRGAEQFF.

This clonotype occurred many times. The rearrangement uses TRBV2 and TRBJ1-2, with 8 bases identical to TRBD1. CDR1 SNHLY and CDR2 FYNNEI come from the germline V gene. The V segment lost 1 base and the J segment 7 bases; nucleotides outside the gene matches: 5. CDR3 length: 14 residues. CDR3 region: CASSEDRGVGGYTF. CDR3 DNA: TGTGCCAGCAGTGAAGACAGGGGGGTAGGTGGCTACACCTTC.

The J gene is TRBJ2-2, the V gene TRBV7-2; D not certain. The CDR3 is 15 residues long. Germline V gene sequence: CDR1 SGHTA, CDR2 FQGNSA. V lost 5 bases to trimming and J lost 1 base, with 11 bases between them. CDR3 amino acids: CASSIQFLNTGELFF. The CDR3 DNA reads TGTGCCAGCAGCATACAGTTTTTGAACACCGGGGAGCTGTTTTTT.

In this sample, this clonotype turned up many times. In nucleotides, the CDR3 is TGTGCCAGCAGCAGAACTAGCGATGAGCAGTTCTTC. Its protein is CASSRTSDEQFF. The V gene is TRBV7-9, the J gene TRBJ2-1, with TRBD2 matching over 7 bases. This CDR3 is built from 12 residues. Per germline, CDR1 SEHNR and CDR2 FQNEAQ (reference sequence). V lost 5 bases to trimming and J lost 8 bases; unmatched junction nucleotides: 3.

This clonotype was counted ten times or more. The gene calls are TRBV24-1 and TRBJ2-1, with TRBD2 matching 9 bases. The CDR3 covers 15 residues. Per the germline V gene, CDR1 is KGHDR and CDR2 is SFDVKD. The ends lost 5 bases at V and 8 bases at J; junction bases unmatched: 9. The CDR3 sequence is CATSVKAGGFHEQFF. CDR3 coding DNA: TGTGCCACCAGTGTGAAGGCGGGAGGGTTCCATGAGCAGTTCTTC.

This clonotype occurred many times. The CDR3 region has the DNA TGCAGTGCCAGGGGATTCCAGGGCACTGAAAAACTGTTTTTT. The encoded protein is CSARGFQGTEKLFF. The chain couples TRBV20-1 to TRBJ1-4; perhaps TRBD1 as D (6 bases). Trimming shortened V by 6 bases and J by 7 bases, and 18 bases separated the two germline ends. The germline CDR1 and CDR2 sequences are DFQATT and SNEGSKA (reference sequence). There are 14 residues in the CDR3.

This clonotype was found many times. The chain has TRBV2 and TRBJ2-1, with D perhaps matching TRBD1 (6 bases). The CDR3 contains 16 residues. Between the trimmed V and J ends, which lost 1 base and 9 bases, there was a span of 19 bases. Germline V gene lookup returns CDR1 SNHLY and CDR2 FYNNEI. The CDR3 nucleotides read TGTGCCAGCAGTGAAGGAGACAGGACAGCCGGCAGTGAGCAGTTCTTC. It yields the protein CASSEGDRTAGSEQFF. The full variable domain, its missing parts supplied by reference TRBV2 and TRBJ2-1, is EPEVTQTPSHQVTQMGQEVILRCVPISNHLYFYWYRQILGQKVEFLVSFYNNEISEKSEIFDDQFSVERPDGSNFTLKIRSTKLEDSAMYFCASSEGDRTAGSEQFFGPGTRLTVL.

This clonotype was seen at least ten times. The chain carries TRBV12-3 or TRBV12-4 and TRBJ2-7, with D perhaps given as TRBD1 or TRBD2 (5 bases each). The V end lost 3 bases, the J end lost 5 bases, and 11 bases lay between the germline ends. CDR3 length equals 13 residues. The CDR3 coding sequence is TGTGCCAGCAGTTTGGATATGGGGGACGAGCAGTACTTC. Translation gives CASSLDMGDEQYF.

As regards this clonotype: Mismatch with germline at one junction end may stem from a read error. V and J are TRBV7-2 and TRBJ1-5; D is unclear. The CDR3 is made up of 13 amino acids. Germline CDR1 reads SGHTA; CDR2 reads FQGNSA. The CDR3 region is CASSLRRGQPQNF. In DNA, the CDR3 is TGTGCCAGCAGCCTCCGGCGGGGTCAGCCCCAGAATTTT. The variable domain in full, completed from reference TRBV7-2 and TRBJ1-5, reads GAGVSQSPSNKVTEKGKDVELRCDPISGHTALYWYRQSLGQGLEFLIYFQGNSAPDKSGLPSDRFSAERTGGSVSTLTIQRTQQEDSAVYLCASSLRRGQPQNFGDGTRLSIL.

This clonotype was counted at least ten times. The chain carries TRBV20-1 and TRBJ2-5; 10 bases match TRBD1. Germline lookup yields CDR1 DFQATT and CDR2 SNEGSKA (reference sequence). There are 14 residues in the CDR3. V dropped 3 bases and J dropped 5; count of bases not matched to a gene: 6. The CDR3 coding sequence is TGCAGTGCTAGGGGACAGGGGTCGGGGGAGACCCAGTACTTC. This gives the protein CSARGQGSGETQYF.

This clonotype was seen only a few times. A read error is possible here, since a much larger clone lies one base away. V gene TRBV12-3 or TRBV12-4 combines with J gene TRBJ2-3, with D unclear. Trimming stripped 7 bases from V and 5 bases from J, with 7 bases between. The CDR3 sequence is 11 residues long. The CDR3 is CASNWGDTQYF. Written as DNA, the CDR3 is TGTGCCAGCAACTGGGGAGATACGCAGTATTTT.

This clonotype showed up many times. The rearrangement joins TRBV5-1 to TRBJ2-3; 8 positions match TRBD2. V lost 7 bases to trimming and J lost 2 bases; unmatched junction nucleotides: 3. Germline V gives CDR1 SGHRS, CDR2 YFSETQ. The CDR3 covers 13 residues. Here the CDR3 DNA reads TGCGCCAGCTCAGCGGGGGACACAGATACGCAGTATTTT. Translated, it gives CASSAGDTDTQYF.

This clonotype has a handful of counts. CDR3 amino acids: CASRTTGKGYGYTF. CDR3 DNA: TGCGCCAGCAGAACCACAGGGAAGGGCTATGGCTACACCTTC. This sequence joins TRBV5-1 and TRBJ1-2; TRBD1 might be the D (6 bases). Looked up from germline, CDR1 is SGHRS and CDR2 is YFSETQ. V lost 5 bases to trimming and J lost 4 bases, with 15 bases between them. The CDR3 is 14 residues long. The complete variable domain, with remaining parts taken from reference TRBV5-1 and TRBJ1-2, reads KAGVTQTPRYLIKTRGQQVTLSCSPISGHRSVSWYQQTPGQGLQFLFEYFSETQRNKGNFPGRFSGRQFSNSRSEMNVSTLELGDSALYLCASRTTGKGYGYTFGSGTRLTVV.

This clonotype was detected many times. This sequence joins TRBV29-1 and TRBJ2-5; weak D call: TRBD2 (7 bases). Germline lookup yields CDR1 SQVTM and CDR2 ANQGSEA. V dropped 6 bases and J dropped 3 bases, with 14 bases sitting between them. The CDR3 runs 13 residues. The DNA for the CDR3 is TGCAGCGTGCGGAGGGGGGGTGAAGAGACCCAGTACTTC. This sequence encodes CSVRRGGEETQYF.

This clonotype was counted ten times or more. This chain joins TRBV5-1 and TRBJ2-3; no clear D gene. CDR3 length equals 14 residues. The ends were cut back, 7 bases at V and 1 base at J, with 13 bases in the middle. Looked up from germline, CDR1 is SGHRS and CDR2 is YFSETQ. The CDR3 DNA reads as TGCGCCAGCCGAGGTCTGGCGGGCACAGATACGCAGTATTTT. Translation gives CASRGLAGTDTQYF.

Many counts were recorded for this clonotype. This chain joins TRBV21-1 and TRBJ2-3; the table gives TRBD2 as D, unverified against the DNA. TRBV21-1 has pseudogene status. CDR3 length: 15 residues. The CDR3 sequence is CASSKVSGGKDTQYF. CDR3 in DNA: TGTGCCAGCAGCAAAGTGAGCGGGGGGAAAGATACGCAGTATTTT.

At least ten counts were recorded for this clonotype. The chain is built from TRBV28 and TRBJ1-2; a weak D match, TRBD1 (5 bases). V gave up 2 bases and J gave up 0 bases, with 7 bases separating them. The CDR3 is 14 amino acids. Looked up from germline, CDR1 is MDHEN and CDR2 is SYDVKM. The CDR3 bases are TGTGCCAGCAGTTTAGAAGGGGCTAACTATGGCTACACCTTC. It encodes CASSLEGANYGYTF.

In this sample, this clonotype turned up many times. V usage is TRBV10-3 and J usage is TRBJ2-7; 8 nucleotides agree with TRBD1. The CDR3 has 15 amino acids. V shed 7 bases, J shed 3 bases, and the junction held 11 bases outside the gene matches. Looked up from germline, CDR1 is ENHRY and CDR2 is SYGVKD. CDR3: CAITEGTGNIYEQYF. Written as DNA, the CDR3 is TGTGCCATCACCGAGGGGACAGGTAACATCTACGAGCAGTACTTC.